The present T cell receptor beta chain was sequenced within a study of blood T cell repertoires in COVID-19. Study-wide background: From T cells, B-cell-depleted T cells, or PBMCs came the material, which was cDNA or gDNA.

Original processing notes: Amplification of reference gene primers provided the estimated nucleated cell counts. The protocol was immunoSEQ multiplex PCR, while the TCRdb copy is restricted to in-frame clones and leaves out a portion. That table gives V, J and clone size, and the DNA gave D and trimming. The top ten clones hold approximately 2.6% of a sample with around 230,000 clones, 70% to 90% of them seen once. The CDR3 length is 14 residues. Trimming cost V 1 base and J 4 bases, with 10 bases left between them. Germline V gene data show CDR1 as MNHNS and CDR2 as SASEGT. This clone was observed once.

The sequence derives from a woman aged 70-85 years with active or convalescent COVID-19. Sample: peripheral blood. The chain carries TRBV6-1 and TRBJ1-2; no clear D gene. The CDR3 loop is CASSEGPGFYGYTF. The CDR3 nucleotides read TGTGCCAGCAGTGAAGGGCCCGGGTTCTATGGCTACACCTTC.